This T cell receptor (beta chain) emerged from a study of cytomegalovirus exposure and HLA in healthy donors. At the level of the study: Researchers previously reported finding 90 million to 130 million unique TCR beta sequences from 150 million to 200 million T cells. Study results and limitations: Earlier findings revealed that most TCR beta V segments proved productive either about 87% or about 30% of the time. It was taken for granted in presence/absence analyses that sequencing depth across donors was roughly uniform.

The CDR3 is 15 amino acids. V was clipped by 0 bases and J by 0 bases, with 8 bases between them. In germline, CDR1 is LGHNA, CDR2 YNFKEQ. The PCR contained 60 Vbeta and 13 Jbeta primers. Only in-frame clones appear in the TCRdb table, and some are missing; sequencing was by immunoSEQ multiplex PCR. This sample has tens of thousands of clones, with about 70% found just once. A remark on this clone: Antigen specificity is unknown.

The specimen sequenced was PBMCs. The receptor comes from a woman aged 30 to 39 in good health and CMV-seropositive. The chain uses TRBV4-2 and TRBJ1-2; D uncertain. The CDR3 spells CASSQESPANYGYTF. In DNA, the CDR3 is TGTGCCAGCAGCCAAGAGAGTCCGGCTAACTATGGCTACACCTTC.